This entry is about one TCR beta chain. Its antigen is currently unknown. This specimen comes from a study of identical twins. Overall study findings and caveats: In monozygotic twins, models underestimated the sharing of out-of-frame TCR alpha.

The authors used template switching to add a universal primer site and gave cDNA unique molecular identifiers. Using its own MiXCR run on the 5' RACE reads, TCRdb lists one record per CDR3 protein. The sample contains some 1,600,000 distinct CDR3 sequences, around a third of which appear only once. Unmatched junction bases numbered 14, after V lost 8 bases and J lost 10 bases. Germline V CDR1 and CDR2: MGHRA, YSYEKL. The CDR3 is 14 amino acids. The V gene is TRBV4-1, the J gene TRBJ2-1; 7 nucleotides align to TRBD1. The sequence derives from a newborn girl in good health. The sample taken for sequencing was cord blood. The CDR3 region is CASGTPGQTYEQFF. The CDR3 nucleotides read TGCGCCAGCGGGACCCCGGGACAGACCTACGAGCAGTTCTTC.